This T cell receptor (beta chain) is from a study of T cell changes during pregnancy in multiple sclerosis. The CDR3 is 16 amino acids. V was trimmed by 2 bases and J by 3 bases, leaving 17 bases between them. Germline V gene lookup returns CDR1 MNHGY and CDR2 SAAAGT. Repertoires were generated with immunoSEQ multiplex PCR, while TCRdb's copy carries only in-frame clones and drops some. The sample carries 70,000 to 100,000 clones, roughly 91% recorded once. The sequence was collected from a female donor with multiple sclerosis, enrolled in a pregnancy study. This rearrangement joins TRBV6-8 to TRBJ2-7, with D possibly matching TRBD2 (5 bases). The source was peripheral blood, collected in the first trimester of pregnancy. The CDR3 DNA reads TGTGCCAGCAGTTACCGTACGAGGGCCCTATACTACGAGCAGTACTTC. Protein product: CASSYRTRALYYEQYF.